This entry lists 10 T cell receptor beta chains sequenced from one sample in a study of response to subunit inactivated influenza vaccine listed by TCRdb under 2018. Libraries were prepared through RT-PCR. Reads for this sample came from an Illumina HiSeq 2500. The public sequencing data were trimmed at Q25 with fastp and processed into clonotypes with MiXCR by TCRdb, which kept only in-frame beta chains. CDR3 protein sequences are deduplicated, and each keeps its most common genes and DNA. In this sample the table shows around 530,000 distinct CDR3 sequences, approximately 15% of which occur a single time. The ten most abundant clones make up less than 4% of the sample. The sequences come from CD4+ T cells sorted from PBMCs, collected 23 months after vaccination. These receptors all come from a man between 50 and 75 years old who received an inactivated influenza vaccine. Donor details come from another sample of the same person, matched by shared clones.

This clonotype was found a few times. The chain has TRBV6-1 and TRBJ2-2, with D uncertain. Germline assignment: CDR1 MNHNS and CDR2 SASEGT. The CDR3 length is 15 residues. Trimming stripped 7 bases from V and 1 base from J, with 13 bases between. The CDR3 spells CASTLTWQNTGELFF. Here the CDR3 DNA reads TGTGCCAGCACCCTAACCTGGCAGAACACCGGGGAGCTGTTTTTT.

V is TRBV11-1 and J is TRBJ2-3; TRBD2 agrees at 13 bases. Germline V CDR1 and CDR2: SGHAT, FQDESV (reference sequence). This CDR3 contains 18 residues. Unmatched junction bases numbered 7, after V lost 4 bases and J lost 0 bases. The DNA of the CDR3 is TGTGCCAGCAGCTGGACTAGCGGGGGAACCACTAGCACAGATACGCAGTATTTT. Its protein product is CASSWTSGGTTSTDTQYF.

A few counts support this clonotype. The chain uses TRBV20-1 and TRBJ1-6, with D possibly being TRBD1 (5 bases). Germline loops: CDR1 DFQATT, CDR2 SNEGSKA (reference sequence). V dropped 6 bases and J dropped 6 bases, with 9 bases sitting between them. This CDR3 spans 12 amino acids. In nucleotides, the CDR3 is TGCAGTGCGTCAGGGAGTAATTCACCCCTCCACTTT. Amino acids: CSASGSNSPLHF.

This clonotype was picked up a small number of times. The rearrangement links TRBV12-3 or TRBV12-4 to TRBJ1-2; D is unresolved. Trimming took 1 base from V and 4 from J, leaving 10 bases between them. The CDR3 consists of 14 residues. The CDR3 loop reads CASSLGAARYGYTF. The CDR3 bases are TGTGCCAGCAGTTTAGGGGCAGCTCGCTATGGCTACACCTTC.

The CDR3: CSARAGRRVDTQYF. In nucleotides, the CDR3 is TGCAGTGCTAGGGCCGGAAGACGGGTGGATACGCAGTATTTT. The chain has TRBV20-1 and TRBJ2-3; D is ambiguous. Trimming removed 3 bases from V and 6 bases from J, with 16 bases in between. The CDR3 consists of 14 residues. In germline, CDR1 is DFQATT, CDR2 SNEGSKA (reference sequence).

V is TRBV7-2 and J is TRBJ2-3; a possible D gene is TRBD2 (5 bases). The germline V gene has CDR1 SGHTA and CDR2 FQGNSA. V lost 8 bases and J 10 bases, leaving 13 bases between the germline ends. The CDR3 loop spans 11 amino acids. CDR3 residues: CASVGVLAQYF. The CDR3 DNA reads as TGTGCCAGCGTCGGGGTATTGGCGCAGTATTTT.

This clonotype has at least ten counts. This rearrangement joins TRBV7-2 to TRBJ1-6; no firm D call. The V and J ends lost 4 bases and 6 bases respectively, with 7 bases between them. Germline loops: CDR1 SGHTA, CDR2 FQGNSA. The CDR3 has 13 residues. In DNA form, the CDR3 reads TGTGCCAGCAGCTCCACAGTTAATTCACCCCTCCACTTT. Protein sequence: CASSSTVNSPLHF.

The V call is TRBV20-1, the J call TRBJ2-1; D gene unclear. CDR3 length: 13 amino acids. Trimming shortened V by 7 bases and J by 7 bases, and 17 bases separated the two germline ends. CDR1 is DFQATT and CDR2 is SNEGSKA in the germline V gene (reference sequence). CDR3: CSVGRTIGNEQFF. In DNA form, the CDR3 reads TGCAGTGTAGGACGGACGATTGGAAATGAGCAGTTCTTC.

This clonotype was recorded a few times. This chain joins TRBV5-1 and TRBJ2-6; D remains ambiguous. The CDR3 runs to 14 residues. Germline CDR1 is SGHRS and CDR2 is YFSETQ. The V end was cut by 5 bases, the J end by 2 bases, with 8 bases between. The CDR3, as DNA: TGCGCCAGCAGGGCGAATCCTGGGGCCAACGTCCTGACTTTC. Amino acids: CASRANPGANVLTF.

Regarding this clonotype: One end of the junction fails to match germline, which may point to a read error. The rearrangement links TRBV7-7 to TRBJ2-5, with 9 nucleotides matching TRBD1. Germline V gene sequence: CDR1 SSHAT, CDR2 FNYEAQ (reference sequence). The CDR3 length is 13 residues. CDR3 sequence (DNA): TGTGCTAGCAGCCCTACCAGACGGGACAGGGTCTCCTTC. Amino acids: CASSPTRRDRVSF.